The T cell receptor beta chain described here comes from a study of cytomegalovirus exposure and HLA in healthy donors. PCR used 60 Vbeta primers and 13 Jbeta primers. Original handling: Later analysis identified tens of millions of unique TCR beta chains, 10 million to 12 million shared. Profiling relied on immunoSEQ multiplex PCR, and the TCRdb table lists in-frame clones only, not all of them. V and J calls and clone size come straight from that table; D and trimming were deduced from the DNA. In the table there are some 200,000 clones, roughly four fifths of which are singletons. A word on this clone: What it binds is unknown.

Trimming cost V 3 bases and J 3 bases; bases outside gene matches: 14. Germline V CDR1 and CDR2: LNHDA, SQIVND (reference sequence). CDR3 size: 18 residues. Study-wide results and limits: TCR beta chain V- and J-gene trimming was linked, in a later analysis, to a missense variant in DCLRE1C. A list of about 180 TCR beta chains associated with cytomegalovirus was given. In vitro experiments confirmed that three CMV-associated chains were specific for CMV antigens.

The chain couples TRBV19 to TRBJ1-1; the match to TRBD1 covers 9 bases. Sequencing input: PBMCs. This clonotype originated in a girl aged 2-10 years in good health and CMV-seronegative. CDR3 nucleotide sequence: TGTGCCAGTAGTATCTTGAAGGGACAGGGCCTTGGGGACACTGAAGCTTTCTTT. Amino acids: CASSILKGQGLGDTEAFF.